This entry lists 10 T cell receptor beta chains sequenced from one sample in a study of Ad26.COV2.S vaccination and SARS-CoV-2 variants. Noted treatment: 15 to 20 received Ad26.COV2.S at low or high dose, single or two shots; roughly 5 received placebo; per-sample allocation not given. The samples were gathered on day 63 after the first injection of vaccine or placebo. TCRdb keeps only in-frame clones here, not all; method: immunoSEQ multiplex PCR. The sample consists of 350,000 to 500,000 clones, 88% of them appearing once. The sample consisted of peripheral blood, taken in a trial of Ad26.COV2.S vaccine versus placebo. The receptors derive from a person between 18 and 65 years old who received the Ad26.COV2.S COVID-19 vaccine or a placebo.

The gene calls are TRBV2 and TRBJ1-3, with D unclear. This CDR3 region has 14 residues. Per the germline V gene, CDR1 is SNHLY and CDR2 is FYNNEI. Between the trimmed V and J ends, which lost 4 bases and 0 bases, there was a span of 7 bases. The chain's CDR3 is CASSVLGSGNTIYF. The CDR3 DNA reads TGTGCCAGCAGTGTTCTGGGCTCTGGAAACACCATATATTTT. Full variable domain (outside the CDR3, taken from reference TRBV2 and TRBJ1-3): EPEVTQTPSHQVTQMGQEVILRCVPISNHLYFYWYRQILGQKVEFLVSFYNNEISEKSEIFDDQFSVERPDGSNFTLKIRSTKLEDSAMYFCASSVLGSGNTIYFGEGSWLTVV.

V and J are TRBV7-2 and TRBJ1-1, with D possibly TRBD1 on 6 matching bases. V was trimmed by 1 base and J by 8 bases, leaving 14 bases between them. The CDR3 loop spans 14 amino acids. Germline CDR1 and CDR2: SGHTA and FQGNSA. The CDR3 reads CASSLDGQQREAFF. In DNA, the CDR3 is TGTGCCAGCAGCTTAGATGGACAGCAACGGGAAGCTTTCTTT.

The V and J genes are TRBV9 and TRBJ2-7, with D possibly matching TRBD2 (5 bases). CDR3 length: 14 amino acids. V lost 0 bases, J lost 3 bases, and 10 bases lay in between. CDR1 and CDR2 (germline): SGDLS, YYNGEE. CDR3: CASSVVSESYEQYF. The CDR3 bases are TGTGCCAGCAGCGTAGTTAGCGAGAGCTACGAGCAGTACTTC.

The rearrangement links TRBV6-4 to TRBJ1-6; D ambiguous. The germline CDR1 and CDR2 sequences are MRHNA and SNTAGT. The CDR3 length is 15 residues. V gave up 8 bases and J gave up 0 bases, with 11 bases separating them. The CDR3 DNA follows: TGTGCCAGCCGCGTAATAAGCTCCTATAATTCACCCCTCCACTTT. This translates into CASRVISSYNSPLHF.

The rearrangement joins TRBV27 to TRBJ1-5, with D maybe TRBD1 (5 bases). Looked up from germline, CDR1 is MNHEY and CDR2 is SMNVEV (reference sequence). This CDR3 comprises 16 residues. V lost 0 bases to trimming and J lost 2 bases, with 11 bases between them. In DNA form, the CDR3 reads TGTGCCAGCAGTTTATCCTCGACAGCGGGCAATCAGCCCCAGCATTTT. Translated, it gives CASSLSSTAGNQPQHF.

This chain links TRBV6-1 with TRBJ1-6; no firm D call. CDR3 size: 15 residues. With 1 base removed from V and 6 bases from J, the gap between germline ends came to 10 bases. In germline, CDR1 is MNHNS, CDR2 SASEGT. DNA for the CDR3: TGTGCCAGCAGTGAAGTTCGGGGATCTAATTCACCCCTCCACTTT. The encoded protein is CASSEVRGSNSPLHF.

CDR3 nucleotide sequence: TGTGCCAGCAGCGCGGACAGGGATGTAGATACGCAGTATTTT. Translation: CASSADRDVDTQYF. The chain uses TRBV9 and TRBJ2-3; 8 nucleotides align to TRBD1. The ends lost 3 bases at V and 5 bases at J; junction bases unmatched: 5. The CDR3 is 14 residues long. Germline-derived CDR1 and CDR2 are SGDLS and YYNGEE.

This clone was picked up one time. Other DNA sequences in this sample translate to the same CDR3. The chain links TRBV4-3 to TRBJ2-3, with TRBD1 matching over 10 bases. This CDR3 is 16 amino acids long. With 1 base clipped from V and 3 bases from J, the junction kept 4 bases outside the gene matches. Germline CDR1 LGHNA, CDR2 YSLEER. The CDR3 is CASSQGPGQGTDTQYF. The CDR3 DNA sequence: TGCGCCAGCAGCCAAGGTCCGGGACAGGGGACAGATACGCAGTATTTT.

The chain employs TRBV4-1 and TRBJ1-2; the D gene is possibly TRBD1 (6 bases). Per the germline V gene, CDR1 is MGHRA and CDR2 is YSYEKL. V was pared by 6 bases and J by 8 bases, with 25 bases between. The CDR3 is 16 amino acids. The CDR3 sequence: CASRLELLGTRGGYTF. The CDR3 DNA reads TGCGCCAGCAGACTTGAACTCTTAGGGACCAGGGGAGGCTACACCTTC.

CDR3 in DNA: TGTGCCAGTCGGCGGGCGTTGGGAAAACTGTTTTTT. This gives the protein CASRRALGKLFF. The rearrangement joins TRBV6-5 to TRBJ1-4; D is undetermined. Germline V lookup: CDR1 MNHEY, CDR2 SVGAGI. This CDR3 is built from 12 residues. V was cut by 9 bases and J by 10 bases, with 15 bases left in between.